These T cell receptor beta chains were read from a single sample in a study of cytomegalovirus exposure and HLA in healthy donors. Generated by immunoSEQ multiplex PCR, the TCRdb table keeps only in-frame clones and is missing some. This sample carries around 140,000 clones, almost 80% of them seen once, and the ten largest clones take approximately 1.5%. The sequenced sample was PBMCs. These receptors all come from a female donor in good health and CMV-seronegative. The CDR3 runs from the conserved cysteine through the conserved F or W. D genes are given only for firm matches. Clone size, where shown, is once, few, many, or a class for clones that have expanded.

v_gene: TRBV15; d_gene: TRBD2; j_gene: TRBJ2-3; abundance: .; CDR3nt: TGTGCCACCAGCAGGACTAGCGGGAGCACAGATACGCAGTATTTT; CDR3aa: CATSRTSGSTDTQYF
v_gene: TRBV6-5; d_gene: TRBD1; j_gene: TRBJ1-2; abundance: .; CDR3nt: TGTGCCAGCAGTTATACAGGGGAGGCTAACTATGGCTACACCTTC; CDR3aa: CASSYTGEANYGYTF
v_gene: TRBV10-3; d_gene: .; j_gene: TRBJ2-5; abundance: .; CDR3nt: TGTGCCATCAGTGAAACTAGCGAGACCCAGTACTTC; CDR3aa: CAISETSETQYF
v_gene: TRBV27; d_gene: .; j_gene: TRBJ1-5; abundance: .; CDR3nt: TGTGCCAGCAGTTTAATGACAGGTATCAATCAGCCCCAGCATTTT; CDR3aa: CASSLMTGINQPQHF
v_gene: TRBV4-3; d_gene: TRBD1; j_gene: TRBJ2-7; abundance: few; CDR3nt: TGCGCCAGCAGCCACGGGACAGGGCCCTACGAGCAGTACTTC; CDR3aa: CASSHGTGPYEQYF
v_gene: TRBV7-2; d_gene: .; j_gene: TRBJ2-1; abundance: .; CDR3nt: TGTGCCAGCAGCTTAATAGCGGCCAAATACAATGAGCAGTTCTTC; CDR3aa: CASSLIAAKYNEQFF
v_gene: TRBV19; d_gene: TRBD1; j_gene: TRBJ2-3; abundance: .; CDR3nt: TGTGCCAGTAGTCCCGACTCCAGGGGGCTGGGAGATACGCAGTATTTT; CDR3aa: CASSPDSRGLGDTQYF
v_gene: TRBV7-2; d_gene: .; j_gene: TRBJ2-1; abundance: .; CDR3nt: TGTGCCAGCAGCTCGTCGGTGGGGAGTGAGCAGTTCTTC; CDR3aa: CASSSSVGSEQFF
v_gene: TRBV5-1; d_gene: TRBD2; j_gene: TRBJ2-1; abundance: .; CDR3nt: TGCGCCAGCAGCACCCGCCCTAGCGGGAGTATCAATGAGCAGTTCTTC; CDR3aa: CASSTRPSGSINEQFF
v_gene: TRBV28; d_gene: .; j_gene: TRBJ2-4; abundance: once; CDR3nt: TGTGCCAGCAGTCCACGTTTAGGGTCCAGGGACATTCAGTACTTC; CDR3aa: CASSPRLGSRDIQYF
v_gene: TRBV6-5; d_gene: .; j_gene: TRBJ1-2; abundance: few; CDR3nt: TGTGCCAGCAGTTACAAGGGGGGAGGGAGCTATGGCTACACCTTC; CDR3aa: CASSYKGGGSYGYTF
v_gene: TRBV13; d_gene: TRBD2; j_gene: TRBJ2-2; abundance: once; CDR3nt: TGTGCCAGCAGCTTATACGCGGGGCGGGAGATGTTGAGCGGGGAGCTGTTTTTT; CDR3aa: CASSLYAGREMLSGELFF
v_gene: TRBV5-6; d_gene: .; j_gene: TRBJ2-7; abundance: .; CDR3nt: TGTGCCAGCAGCCGGCTAGCGTACGAGCAGTACTTC; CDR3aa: CASSRLAYEQYF
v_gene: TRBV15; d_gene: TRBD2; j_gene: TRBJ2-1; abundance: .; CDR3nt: TGTGCCACCAGCAGAGACAGCGGGAGTGATGAGCAGTTCTTC; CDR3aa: CATSRDSGSDEQFF
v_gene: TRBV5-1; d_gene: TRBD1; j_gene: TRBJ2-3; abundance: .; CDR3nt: TGCGCCAGCAGCTCAGGACAGGGTGGGACAGATACGCAGTATTTT; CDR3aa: CASSSGQGGTDTQYF
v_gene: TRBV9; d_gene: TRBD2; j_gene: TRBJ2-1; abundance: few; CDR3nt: TGTGCCAGCAGCGTGACTAGCGGGGCATACAATGAGCAGTTCTTC; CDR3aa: CASSVTSGAYNEQFF
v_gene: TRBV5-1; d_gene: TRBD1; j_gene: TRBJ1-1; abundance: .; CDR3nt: TGCGCCAGCAGCTTTACGACAGGGTCGAACACTGAAGCTTTCTTT; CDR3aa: CASSFTTGSNTEAFF
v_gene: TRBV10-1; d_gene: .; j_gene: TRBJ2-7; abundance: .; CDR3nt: TGCGCCAGCAGTGAGAGTCTTCCAGGGGACGAGCAGTACTTC; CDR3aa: CASSESLPGDEQYF
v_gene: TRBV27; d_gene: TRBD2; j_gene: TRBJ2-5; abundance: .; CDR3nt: TGTGCCAGCAGCCCGGGCGTTGCGGGAGAGGTAAAGACCCAGTACTTC; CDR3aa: CASSPGVAGEVKTQYF
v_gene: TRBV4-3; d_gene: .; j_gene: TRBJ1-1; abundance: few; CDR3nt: TGCGCCAGCAGCCAAGATGATTTTGGAGGCAGTGGGAACACTGAAGCTTTCTTT; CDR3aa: CASSQDDFGGSGNTEAFF
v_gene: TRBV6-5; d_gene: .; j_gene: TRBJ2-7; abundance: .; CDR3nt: TGTGCCAGCAGTTACTCGTTCCAGGGGATTGGCGAGCAGTACTTC; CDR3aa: CASSYSFQGIGEQYF
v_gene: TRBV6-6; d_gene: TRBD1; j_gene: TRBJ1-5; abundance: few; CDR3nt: TGTGCCAGCAGTCCGCTCAGGGGGCTGAGCGATCAGCCCCAGCATTTT; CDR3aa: CASSPLRGLSDQPQHF
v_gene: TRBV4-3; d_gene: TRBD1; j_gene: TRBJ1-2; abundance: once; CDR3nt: TGCGCCAGCAGCCTCGACAGGGGGGGTGGCTACACCTTC; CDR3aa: CASSLDRGGGYTF
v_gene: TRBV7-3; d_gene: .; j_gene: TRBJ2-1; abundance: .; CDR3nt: TGTGCCAGCAGCCTAGGTGCTAGCGCATACAATGAGCAGTTCTTC; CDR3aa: CASSLGASAYNEQFF
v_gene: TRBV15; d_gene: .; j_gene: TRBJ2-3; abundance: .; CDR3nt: TGTGCCACCAGCTTACGGACACCCGGCACAGATACGCAGTATTTT; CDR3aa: CATSLRTPGTDTQYF
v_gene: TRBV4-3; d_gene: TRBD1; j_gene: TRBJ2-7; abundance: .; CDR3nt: TGCGCCAGCAGCCAAGATTTGCCAGGCGGACAGGGAAATTACGAGCAGTACTTC; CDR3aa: CASSQDLPGGQGNYEQYF
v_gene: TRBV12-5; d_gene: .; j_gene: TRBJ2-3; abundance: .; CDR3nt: TGTGCTAGTGGTTTGAGCGCGGATACGCAGTATTTT; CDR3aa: CASGLSADTQYF
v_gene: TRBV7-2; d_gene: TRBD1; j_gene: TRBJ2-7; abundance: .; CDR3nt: TGTGCCAGCAGCCCAAGACAGGGGGGCTACGAGCAGTACTTC; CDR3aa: CASSPRQGGYEQYF
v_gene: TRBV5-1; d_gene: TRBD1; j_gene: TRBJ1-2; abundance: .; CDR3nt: TGCGCCAGCAGCCCCCAGGGACAGGGGGGCTATGGCTACACCTTC; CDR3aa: CASSPQGQGGYGYTF
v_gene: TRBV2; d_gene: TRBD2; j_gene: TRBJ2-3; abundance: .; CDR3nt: TGTGCCAGCAGAGGGACTAGCGGGACCGCAGATACGCAGTATTTT; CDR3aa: CASRGTSGTADTQYF
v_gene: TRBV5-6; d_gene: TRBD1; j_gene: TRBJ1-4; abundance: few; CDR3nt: TGTGCCAGCAGCGCGGGGACAGTTAATGAAAAACTGTTTTTT; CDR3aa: CASSAGTVNEKLFF
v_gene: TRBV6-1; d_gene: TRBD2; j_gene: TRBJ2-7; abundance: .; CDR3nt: TGTGCCAGCAGTGAGAGCGGGATCAGATACGAGCAGTACTTC; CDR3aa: CASSESGIRYEQYF
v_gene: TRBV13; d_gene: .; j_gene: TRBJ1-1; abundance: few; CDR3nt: TGTGCCAGCAGCCCTTTGCAGGTTGGTGCTTTCTTT; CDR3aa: CASSPLQVGAFF
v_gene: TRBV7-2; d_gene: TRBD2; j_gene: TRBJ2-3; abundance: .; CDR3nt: TGTGCCAGCAGCTTAGGGGGACTAGCGGGAACAGATACGCAGTATTTT; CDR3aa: CASSLGGLAGTDTQYF
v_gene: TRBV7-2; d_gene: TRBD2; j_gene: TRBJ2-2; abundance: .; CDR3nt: TGTGCCAGCAGTTCCGCCGGACTAGCGGGAAGAAATGGGGAGCTGTTTTTT; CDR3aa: CASSSAGLAGRNGELFF
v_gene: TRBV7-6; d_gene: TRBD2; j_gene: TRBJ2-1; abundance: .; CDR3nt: TGTGCCAGCAGCTTCGGGGGGGCTAGCGGTGACAATGAGCAGTTCTTC; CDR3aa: CASSFGGASGDNEQFF
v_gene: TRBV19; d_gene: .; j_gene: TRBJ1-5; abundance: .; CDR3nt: TGTGCCACCAGTATGCAGGGGCATAGCAATCAGCCCCAGCATTTT; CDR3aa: CATSMQGHSNQPQHF
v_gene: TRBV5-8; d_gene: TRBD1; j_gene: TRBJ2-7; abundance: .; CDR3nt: TGTGCCAGCACGGGACAGGGATACTACGAGCAGTACTTC; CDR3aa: CASTGQGYYEQYF
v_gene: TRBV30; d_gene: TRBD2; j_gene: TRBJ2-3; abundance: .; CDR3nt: TGTGCCTGGAGTCGACCGGGACTAGCGCAGGGCGCGCAGTATTTT; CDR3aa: CAWSRPGLAQGAQYF
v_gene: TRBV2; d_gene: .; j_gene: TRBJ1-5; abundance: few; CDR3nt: TGTGCCAGCAGTGTTTGGGGGGGTTATAGCAATCAGCCCCAGCATTTT; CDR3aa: CASSVWGGYSNQPQHF
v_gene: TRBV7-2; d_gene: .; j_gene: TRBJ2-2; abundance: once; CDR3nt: TGTGCCAGCAGCACTACAGGGTTCGCGAACACCGGGGAGCTGTTTTTT; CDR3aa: CASSTTGFANTGELFF
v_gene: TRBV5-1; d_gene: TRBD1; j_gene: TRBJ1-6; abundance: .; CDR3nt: TGCGCCAGCAGCCCGGGACAGGGAAATTCACCCCTCCACTTT; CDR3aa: CASSPGQGNSPLHF
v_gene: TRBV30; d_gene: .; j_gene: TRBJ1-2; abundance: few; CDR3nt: TGTGCCTGGAGCGCCGCGCCTGGGACTCTTAACTATGGCTACACCTTC; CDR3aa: CAWSAAPGTLNYGYTF
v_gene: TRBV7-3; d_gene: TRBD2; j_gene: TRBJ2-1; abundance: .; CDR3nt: TGTGCCAGCAGCCCTGGACTAGCGGGAGGCCCGACGTTATACAATGAGCAGTTCTTC; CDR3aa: CASSPGLAGGPTLYNEQFF